The 2 T cell receptor beta chains given below trace back to one sample, sequenced in a study of blood T cell repertoires in COVID-19. Profiling relied on immunoSEQ multiplex PCR, and the TCRdb table lists in-frame clones only, not all of them. The sample contains a few hundred thousand clones, 75% to 90% of which appear only once. Sequenced material: PBMCs or T cells enriched from blood (not recorded which). These receptors were taken from a man aged 18 to 29 who had recovered from COVID-19.

The chain couples TRBV5-1 to TRBJ1-3; D remains unclear. The CDR3 spans 16 residues. Trimming took off 4 bases at V and 0 bases at J, with 14 bases between the two ends. Germline CDR1 SGHRS, CDR2 YFSETQ. The CDR3 sequence is CASSPRETYSGNTIYF. The CDR3 DNA reads as TGCGCCAGCAGCCCCCGGGAGACCTACTCTGGAAACACCATATATTTT.

This clone has just one count. The chain links TRBV7-9 to TRBJ2-2; the match to TRBD2 covers 9 bases. This CDR3 is built from 17 residues. CDR1 SEHNR and CDR2 FQNEAQ come from the germline V gene (reference sequence). The trim removed 0 bases at V and 2 bases at J, leaving 4 bases unmatched. CDR3 loop: CASSLASGRVNTGELFF. The CDR3 DNA is TGTGCCAGCAGCTTAGCTAGCGGGAGAGTAAACACCGGGGAGCTGTTTTTT.